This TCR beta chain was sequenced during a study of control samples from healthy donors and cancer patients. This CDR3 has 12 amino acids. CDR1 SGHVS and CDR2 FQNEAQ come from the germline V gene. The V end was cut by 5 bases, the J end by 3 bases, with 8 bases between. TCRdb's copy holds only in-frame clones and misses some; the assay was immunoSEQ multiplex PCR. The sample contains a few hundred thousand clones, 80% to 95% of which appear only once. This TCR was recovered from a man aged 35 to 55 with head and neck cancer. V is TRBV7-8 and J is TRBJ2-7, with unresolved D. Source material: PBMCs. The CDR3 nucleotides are TGTGCCAGCAGCCGCGACCTCTACGAGCAGTACTTC. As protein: CASSRDLYEQYF.